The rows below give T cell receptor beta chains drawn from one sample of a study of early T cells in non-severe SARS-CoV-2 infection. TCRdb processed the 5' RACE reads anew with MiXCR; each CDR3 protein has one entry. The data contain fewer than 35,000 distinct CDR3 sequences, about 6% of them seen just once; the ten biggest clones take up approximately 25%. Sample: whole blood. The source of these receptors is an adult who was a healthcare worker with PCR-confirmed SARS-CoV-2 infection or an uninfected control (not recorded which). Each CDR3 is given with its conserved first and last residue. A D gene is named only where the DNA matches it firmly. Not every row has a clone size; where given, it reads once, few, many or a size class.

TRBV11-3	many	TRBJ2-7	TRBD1	TGTGCCAGCAGCTTAGGAGGGGGCGGCGAGCAGTACTTC	CASSLGGGGEQYF
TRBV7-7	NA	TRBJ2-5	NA	TGTGCTAGCAGCTTTTCCCCCCTTGGGCAAGAGACCCAGTACTTC	CASSFSPLGQETQYF
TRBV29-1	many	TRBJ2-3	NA	TGCAGCGTTGAAGATCTGTACGGAACCACCGATACGCAGTATTTT	CSVEDLYGTTDTQYF
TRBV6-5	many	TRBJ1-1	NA	TGTGCCAGCAGTTACGGGGGGGGTCGGAACACTGAAGCTTTCTTT	CASSYGGGRNTEAFF
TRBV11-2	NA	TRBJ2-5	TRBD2	TGTGCCAGCAGCTTAGACCCGGGGAGGGAAGGTCGAGAGACCCAGTACTTC	CASSLDPGREGRETQYF
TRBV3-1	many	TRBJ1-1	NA	TGTGCCAGCAGCCAAGATTCGTGGATGCGAGAAGACACTGAAGCTTTCTTT	CASSQDSWMREDTEAFF
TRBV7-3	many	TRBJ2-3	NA	TGTGCCAGCAGCTTAAGAGAGGGGGATACGCAGTATTTT	CASSLREGDTQYF
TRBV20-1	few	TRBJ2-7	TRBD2	TGCAGTGCTAGAGTCGCTAGCGGCTCCTACGAGCAGTACTTC	CSARVASGSYEQYF
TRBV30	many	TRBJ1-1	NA	TGTGCCTGGAGTGTACAAGTGGACACTGAAGCTTTCTTT	CAWSVQVDTEAFF
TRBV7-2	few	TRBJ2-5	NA	TGTGCCAGCAGAACTCAAGGACAAGAGACCCAGTACTTC	CASRTQGQETQYF
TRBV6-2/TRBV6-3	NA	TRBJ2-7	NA	TGTGCCAGCAGCAATTGGACCAACCCCCACGAGCAGTACTTC	CASSNWTNPHEQYF
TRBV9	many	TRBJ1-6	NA	TGTGCCAGCAGCGTAGCCGACAGGTTGAATTCACCCCTCCACTTT	CASSVADRLNSPLHF
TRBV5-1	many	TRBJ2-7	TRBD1	TGCGCCAGCAGCACAGGGGTTGAGCAGTACTTC	CASSTGVEQYF
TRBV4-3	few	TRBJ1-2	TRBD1	TGCGCCAGCAGCCAAGAGAACGAGCCGACAGGGGTGAGGGGCTACACCTTC	CASSQENEPTGVRGYTF
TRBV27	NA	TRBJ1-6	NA	TGTGCCAGCAGTTCCCGGGACCCCGCCTCACCCCTCCACTTT	CASSSRDPASPLHF
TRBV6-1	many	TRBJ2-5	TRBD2	TGTGCCAGCAGGGCTAGCGGGAGGGCCAAGACCCAGTACTTC	CASRASGRAKTQYF
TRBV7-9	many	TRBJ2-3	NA	TGTGCCAGCAGCGACACAGGGATCGGCACAGATACGCAGTATTTT	CASSDTGIGTDTQYF
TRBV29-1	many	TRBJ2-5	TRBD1	TGCAGCGTTGCTCAGGGACAGGGGGCAGAGACCCAGTACTTC	CSVAQGQGAETQYF
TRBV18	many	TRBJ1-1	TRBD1	TGTGCCAGCTCACCACAGGCGGACAGGGACACTGAAGCTTTCTTT	CASSPQADRDTEAFF
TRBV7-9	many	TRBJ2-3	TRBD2	TGTGCCAGCAGCTTAGGGCTAGCGGGAGATACGCAGTATTTT	CASSLGLAGDTQYF
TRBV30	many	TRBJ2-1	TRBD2	TGTGCCTGGAGTGTACAGTGGCTAGCGGGAGGCAATGAGCAGTTCTTC	CAWSVQWLAGGNEQFF
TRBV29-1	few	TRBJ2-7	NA	TGCAGCGTTGTGACGGAATACGAGCAGTACTTC	CSVVTEYEQYF
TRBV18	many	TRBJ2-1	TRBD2	TGTGCCAGCTCACACCAACTATCTAGCGGGAGAGGTAATGAGCAGTTCTTC	CASSHQLSSGRGNEQFF
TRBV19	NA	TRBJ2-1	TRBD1	TGTGCCAGTAGTATAGGACAGGGCAGCTCCTACAATGAGCAGTTCTTC	CASSIGQGSSYNEQFF
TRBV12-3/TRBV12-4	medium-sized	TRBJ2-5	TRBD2	TGTGCCAGCAGTTTAGCGCTAGCGGGAGATTCCGAGACCCAGTACTTC	CASSLALAGDSETQYF
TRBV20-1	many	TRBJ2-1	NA	TGCAGTGCTACCTTTCTAGCGGAAGGGGGTGAGCAGTTCTTC	CSATFLAEGGEQFF
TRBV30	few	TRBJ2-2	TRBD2	TGTGCCTGGAGTCAGCGGGGGGTCACCGGGGAGCTGTTTTTT	CAWSQRGVTGELFF
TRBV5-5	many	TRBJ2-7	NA	TGTGCCAGCAGGGGGGATGTGTACGAGCAGTACTTC	CASRGDVYEQYF
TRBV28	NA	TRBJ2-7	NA	TGTGCCAGCAGCAGGGGGGGTTCCCACGAGCAGTACTTC	CASSRGGSHEQYF
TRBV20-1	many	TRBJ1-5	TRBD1	TGCAGTGCTAGGGGACAGCCAGGAAGGGGGCAGCCCCAGCATTTT	CSARGQPGRGQPQHF
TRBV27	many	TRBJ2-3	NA	TGTGCCAGCAGTATGGACACGCGCAGGTCAGATACGCAGTATTTT	CASSMDTRRSDTQYF
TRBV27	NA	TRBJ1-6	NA	TGTGCCAGCATGATGAGGCGGCAGGATAATTCACCCCTCCACTTT	CASMMRRQDNSPLHF